A single sample is the source of the 19 T cell receptor beta chains below, sequenced in a study of blood T cell repertoires in COVID-19. Assay used: immunoSEQ multiplex PCR; TCRdb lists only in-frame clones, some missing. This table holds 150,000 to 200,000 clones, 70% to 85% found once. The sequencing sample was made of peripheral blood. The receptors shown here come from a woman aged 80 or over with acute or convalescent COVID-19.

In the case of this clone: Mismatch with germline at one junction end may stem from a read error. This chain joins TRBV6-5 and TRBJ2-7; D is perhaps TRBD2 (6 bases). Germline V CDR1 and CDR2: MNHEY, SVGAGI. The CDR3 is 12 residues long. The CDR3 region is CASRAGTGTGVF. Here the CDR3 DNA reads TGTGCCAGCAGAGCTGGCACCGGGACGGGAGTCTTC.

The chain employs TRBV18 and TRBJ2-5; 7 bases match TRBD2. Germline lookup yields CDR1 KGHSH and CDR2 LQKENI. CDR3 length equals 13 residues. The V segment lost 3 bases and the J segment 9 bases; nucleotides outside the gene matches: 7. CDR3 protein: CASSPQREGSQYF. The CDR3 DNA is TGTGCCAGCTCACCTCAGCGGGAAGGGTCCCAGTACTTC.

This clone was detected once. The CDR3 here is CAWSRGQGIQPQHF. The CDR3 coding sequence is TGTGCCTGGAGCCGGGGACAGGGGATTCAGCCCCAGCATTTT. The chain couples TRBV30 to TRBJ1-5, with 10 bases lining up with TRBD1. This CDR3 spans 14 amino acids. V trimming: 3 bases; J trimming: 6 bases; junction bases outside the gene matches: 5. Germline CDR1 and CDR2: GTSNPN and SVGIG (reference sequence).

The rearrangement uses TRBV18 and TRBJ2-5, with 7 bases matching TRBD2. The CDR3 loop spans 13 amino acids. The germline V gene encodes CDR1 KGHSH and CDR2 LQKENI. V was pared by 3 bases and J by 4 bases, with 2 bases of the junction left unmatched. The CDR3 sequence: CASSPREGETQYF. CDR3 nucleotides: TGTGCCAGCTCACCCAGGGAGGGAGAGACCCAGTACTTC.

The chain recombines TRBV27 with TRBJ2-3; D is possibly TRBD1 (6 bases). Germline V CDR1 and CDR2: MNHEY, SMNVEV (reference sequence). The ends were cut back, 0 bases at V and 10 bases at J, with 8 bases in the middle. CDR3 length equals 12 residues. CDR3 DNA sequence: TGTGCCAGCAGTTTATCGACAGGTGCGCAGTATTTT. As protein: CASSLSTGAQYF.

The sample holds one count of this clone. The chain recombines TRBV7-6 with TRBJ2-5; TRBD1 aligns across 10 bases. This CDR3 has 16 residues. The germline gives CDR1 SGHVS, CDR2 FNYEAQ. V was pared by 5 bases and J by 0 bases, with 6 bases of the junction left unmatched. The CDR3 sequence: CASSRQGAGYQETQYF. For the CDR3, the DNA is TGTGCCAGCAGCCGACAGGGGGCAGGGTACCAAGAGACCCAGTACTTC.

V gene TRBV5-4 combines with J gene TRBJ2-1; possibly TRBD2 for D (6 bases). The CDR3 runs 14 residues. Trimming took 6 bases from V and 1 from J, leaving 11 bases between them. Germline CDR1 is SGHNT and CDR2 is YYREEE (reference sequence). The CDR3, as DNA: TGTGCCAGCAACCTGGAGGGGTCCTACAATGAGCAGTTCTTC. As protein: CASNLEGSYNEQFF.

This clone was observed a single time. The chain combines TRBV6-6 with TRBJ2-5; TRBD2 matches at 7 bases. V dropped 7 bases and J dropped 9; count of bases not matched to a gene: 20. The CDR3 totals 16 residues. CDR1 and CDR2 (germline): MNHNY, SVGAGI (reference sequence). The CDR3 region has the DNA TGTGCCAGCACCCCAGCTGGGGCTAGCGGAGCCGGGGCCCAGTACTTC. It specifies CASTPAGASGAGAQYF.

V usage is TRBV28 and J usage is TRBJ1-2, with D hard to call. Germline CDR1 reads MDHEN; CDR2 reads SYDVKM. The CDR3 is 13 residues long. V lost 1 base to trimming and J lost 3 bases, with 6 bases between them. CDR3: CASSLSEHYGYTF. The CDR3 nucleotides are TGTGCCAGCAGTTTATCCGAGCACTATGGCTACACCTTC.

The chain combines TRBV29-1 with TRBJ2-1; D perhaps matches TRBD1 (5 bases). Trimming left V 8 bases short and J 9 bases short, with 23 bases between. This CDR3 has 14 residues. Germline V gene lookup returns CDR1 SQVTM and CDR2 ANQGSEA. CDR3 amino acids: CSSVGPRQRGEQFF. The CDR3 DNA sequence: TGCAGCTCGGTTGGGCCCCGCCAAAGGGGTGAGCAGTTCTTC.

A few counts support this clone. J is TRBJ1-1 and V is TRBV18; D gene uncertain. V was shortened by 6 bases and J by 6 bases, with 20 bases between the two germline ends. The CDR3 has 15 residues. Germline V gene lookup returns CDR1 KGHSH and CDR2 LQKENI. This CDR3 is CASSPEGGGRAEAFF. As DNA, the CDR3 is TGTGCCAGCTCGCCCGAGGGTGGAGGGCGCGCTGAAGCTTTCTTT.

The chain has TRBV12-3 or TRBV12-4 and TRBJ2-1; a possible D gene is TRBD2 (5 bases). V was trimmed by 6 bases and J by 16 bases, leaving 16 bases between them. The CDR3 is 11 residues long. CDR3 loop: CASSRDLRLFF. CDR3 coding DNA: TGTGCCAGCAGCCGGGATCTCCGCCTCTTCTTC.

Concerning this clone itself: Mismatch with germline at one junction end may stem from a read error. V is TRBV5-1 and J is TRBJ2-1; 8 nucleotides match TRBD1. The CDR3 runs to 13 residues. Germline loops: CDR1 SGHRS, CDR2 YFSETQ. The CDR3 protein is CASRLGQDNEQFF. CDR3 coding DNA: TGCGCCAGCAGGTTGGGACAGGACAATGAGCAGTTCTTC.

The rearrangement joins TRBV7-2 to TRBJ1-2; 8 nucleotides align to TRBD1. J lost 5 bases, V lost 1 base, and 12 bases had no gene match. The V gene's germline CDR1 is SGHTA and CDR2 FQGNSA. The CDR3 consists of 17 residues. CDR3 bases: TGTGCCAGCAGCTTAGGAGGACAGGGAACGCTAATGTATGGCTACACCTTC. This translates into CASSLGGQGTLMYGYTF. The full variable domain, completed using reference TRBV7-2 and TRBJ1-2, is GAGVSQSPSNKVTEKGKDVELRCDPISGHTALYWYRQSLGQGLEFLIYFQGNSAPDKSGLPSDRFSAERTGGSVSTLTIQRTQQEDSAVYLCASSLGGQGTLMYGYTFGSGTRLTVV.

This chain connects TRBV5-4 to TRBJ2-1, with unresolved D. V was clipped by 2 bases and J by 5 bases, with 5 bases between them. Germline V CDR1 and CDR2: SGHNT, YYREEE (reference sequence). The CDR3 is made up of 12 amino acids. CDR3 residues: CASSLPDNEQFF. The CDR3 DNA follows: TGTGCCAGCAGCTTACCAGACAATGAGCAGTTCTTC.

V gene TRBV6-5 combines with J gene TRBJ1-4; D call uncertain. The germline CDR1 and CDR2 sequences are MNHEY and SVGAGI. The CDR3 runs 13 residues. The V gene lost 6 bases and the J gene lost 8 bases, with 13 bases spanning the gap. This CDR3 is CASRRPGGEKLFF. The CDR3 DNA reads TGTGCCAGCAGAAGACCGGGTGGAGAAAAACTGTTTTTT.

The chain couples TRBV4-3 to TRBJ1-2; D not certain. The V end was cut by 1 base, the J end by 1 base, with 10 bases between. Germline V gene sequence: CDR1 LGHNA, CDR2 YSLEER. This CDR3 has 15 amino acids. The CDR3 DNA is TGCGCCAGCAGCCAAGGATGGCAGAATAACTATGGCTACACCTTC. Amino acids: CASSQGWQNNYGYTF.

The J gene is TRBJ2-5, the V gene TRBV11-2; 9 bases map to TRBD2. CDR1 is SGHAT and CDR2 is FQNNGV in the germline V gene. V trimming: 5 bases; J trimming: 4 bases; junction bases outside the gene matches: 8. The CDR3 has 15 residues. DNA of the CDR3: TGTGCCAGCAGCCTCTTAGCGGGAGTTCCAGAGACCCAGTACTTC. Its protein product is CASSLLAGVPETQYF.

The chain's CDR3 is CASSQHRPSIGSNEQFF. The CDR3 coding sequence is TGTGCCAGCAGCCAGCACCGACCCTCAATTGGGAGTAATGAGCAGTTCTTC. The chain couples TRBV3-1 (or the pseudogene TRBV3-2) to TRBJ2-1; TRBD2 might be the D (5 bases). Per the germline V gene, CDR1 is LGHDT and CDR2 is YNNKEL (reference sequence). V lost 3 bases and J lost 7, with 22 bases in between. This CDR3 spans 17 amino acids.